The subject of this entry is one T cell receptor beta chain. MiXCR, applied by TCRdb to the RT-PCR reads, yields one record per CDR3 protein. The sample consists of roughly 780,000 distinct CDR3 sequences, around 20% of them appearing once. The data stem from a study of response to subunit inactivated influenza vaccine. This CDR3 comprises 14 residues. The germline CDR1 and CDR2 sequences are KGHSH and LQKENI. V shed 5 bases and J shed 5 bases, with 15 bases lying between them. This clonotype was obtained from a man over 45 who received an inactivated influenza vaccine. This chain joins TRBV18 and TRBJ2-5; D is uncertain. The sequences come from PBMCs from blood, collected roughly 5 days after vaccination. The CDR3 DNA follows: TGTGCCAGCTCATTATACCACCCCATGGAGACCCAGTACTTC. Its protein is CASSLYHPMETQYF.